Listed below are T cell receptor beta chains from one sample, sequenced in a study of tumor-infiltrating lymphocytes in primary liver carcinoma. MiXCR was run by TCRdb on the multiplex PCR reads, yielding one entry per CDR3 protein. The data hold about 120,000 distinct CDR3 sequences, with under 70% observed a single time. Material: tumor-adjacent normal liver tissue. The receptors were gathered from a woman aged 60-75 years with primary liver carcinoma and hepatitis B virus infection. Each CDR3 is given with its conserved first and last residue. D genes are given only for firm matches. Size is omitted from some rows. Given values are once, few, many or a class for expanded clones.

V gene	J gene	CDR3 length	clone size	D gene	CDR3 DNA	CDR3 protein
TRBV5-1	TRBJ2-5	15	.	.	TGCGTCAGCAGCTTGAGAAATGACCCGGCAGAGACCCAGTACTTC	CVSSLRNDPAETQYF
TRBV12-3/TRBV12-4	TRBJ1-6	14	.	.	TGTGCCAGCAGGCGGACATGGTTGGATTCACCCCTCCACTTT	CASRRTWLDSPLHF
TRBV11-3	TRBJ2-1	14	.	TRBD2	TGTGCCAGCCAGACTAGCGGAGTTTACAATGAGCAGTTCTTC	CASQTSGVYNEQFF
TRBV6-2/TRBV6-3	TRBJ2-3	15	many	.	TGTGCCAGCAGTGCGGCAGGTATCCCAACAGATACGCAGTATTTT	CASSAAGIPTDTQYF
TRBV5-4	TRBJ2-4	16	.	TRBD1	TGTGCCAGCAGCTTGTCAACAGGGGTGACCAAGAACAGTCAGTACTTC	CASSLSTGVTKNSQYF
TRBV11-2	TRBJ2-3	15	.	.	TGTGCCAGCAGCCGGGGCCTTTCTAGTACAGACACGCAGTATTTT	CASSRGLSSTDTQYF
TRBV6-6	TRBJ2-7	13	.	TRBD2	TGTGCAAGCTGGGAAGCGGGAGCTAGGGAGCAGTACTTC	CASWEAGAREQYF
TRBV11-2	TRBJ1-2	14	.	TRBD1	TGTACCAGCAGCCTAGGACAGGGACACTTTGGCTACACCTTC	CTSSLGQGHFGYTF
TRBV5-5	TRBJ2-7	15	many	TRBD1	TGTGCCAGCAGCTTGGCGTCCGGGACAGACTACGAGCAGTACTTC	CASSLASGTDYEQYF
TRBV12-3/TRBV12-4	TRBJ2-2	14	many	TRBD2	TGTGCCAGCAAAAGGACTAGCGGCACCGGGGAGCTGTTTTTT	CASKRTSGTGELFF
TRBV28	TRBJ2-1	14	few	.	TGTGCCAGCAGTTTCACAGGTACCTACAATGAGCAGTTCTTC	CASSFTGTYNEQFF
TRBV6-6	TRBJ2-5	15	.	.	TGTGCCGGCAGTTACTACGGGGGTCAGCAAGGGACCCAGTACTTC	CAGSYYGGQQGTQYF
TRBV4-1	TRBJ2-2	17	.	.	TGCGCCAGCAGCCGAGGCTGGGGGAAGGGAAACACTGGGGAGCTGTTTTTT	CASSRGWGKGNTGELFF
TRBV5-1	TRBJ1-1	15	.	TRBD1	TGCGCCAGCGGCTGGAACAGGGGGCCGGAGACTGAAGCTTTCTTT	CASGWNRGPETEAFF
TRBV12-3/TRBV12-4	TRBJ2-7	16	.	TRBD2	TGTGCCTGCAGTTTGACGGCGGGAGGGCCTGGGGACGAGCAGTACTTC	CACSLTAGGPGDEQYF
TRBV6-1	TRBJ2-7	15	once	TRBD1	TGTGTCAGCAGAAGACAGGGAGAGAACTCCTACGAGCAGTACTTC	CVSRRQGENSYEQYF
TRBV11-2	TRBJ2-1	14	few	TRBD2	TGTGCCAGCATAGGGGCTAGCGGGAGAAATGAGCAGTTCTTC	CASIGASGRNEQFF
TRBV11-2	TRBJ2-3	15	.	TRBD2	TGTGCCAGCAGCCCTGGACTAGCGGGCTCAGATATGCAGTACTTT	CASSPGLAGSDMQYF
TRBV29-1	TRBJ2-1	13	once	TRBD1	TGCAGCGTTGACGGGGACAGGAGCAATGAGCAGTTCTTC	CSVDGDRSNEQFF
TRBV5-1	TRBJ2-5	15	.	TRBD1	TGCGCCAGCAGCAAGGGGGACAGGGTAGAGGAGACCCAGTACTTC	CASSKGDRVEETQYF
TRBV6-2/TRBV6-3	TRBJ2-3	15	.	.	TGTACCAGCACCTCCTTCGACAAGAGCACAGTTACGCAGTATTTT	CTSTSFDKSTVTQYF
TRBV5-6	TRBJ2-1	17	.	TRBD2	TGTGCCGGCAGCTTAAAACCGGGACTAGCGGGAGCAGGTGAGCAGTTCTTC	CAGSLKPGLAGAGEQFF
TRBV28	TRBJ2-1	11	.	.	TGTGTCAGCAGTTTCCGCGGGCGGGAGTTCTTC	CVSSFRGREFF
TRBV20-1	TRBJ2-7	13	.	.	TGCAGTGCTAGGAGCCTAGCGACCTACGAGCAGTACTTC	CSARSLATYEQYF
TRBV28	TRBJ2-7	13	once	.	TGTGCCAGCACCAGGGACCGTCCCTACGAGCAGTACTTC	CASTRDRPYEQYF
TRBV11-2	TRBJ2-7	14	.	.	TGTGCCAGCACCCTAACGAGGGGGGCTATGGAGCAGTACTTC	CASTLTRGAMEQYF
TRBV10-3	TRBJ1-1	15	.	TRBD1	TGTGCCATCAGTGAGGGGACAGGAACGAACACTGAAGCTTTCTTT	CAISEGTGTNTEAFF
TRBV29-1	TRBJ1-5	13	.	.	TGCAGCGTTGGCGGGGTGGGCAATCAGCCCCAACATTTT	CSVGGVGNQPQHF
TRBV6-2/TRBV6-3	TRBJ2-1	12	.	.	TGTACCAGCAACGCTGTGGGCGATGAACAGTTCTTC	CTSNAVGDEQFF
TRBV28	TRBJ2-1	15	.	.	TGTGCCAGCACCGCAGGGGTTGAGCTTTACAATGAGCTGTTCTTC	CASTAGVELYNELFF
TRBV5-1	TRBJ2-3	11	.	.	TGCGCCAGCGGACCCGCAGATACGCAGTATTTT	CASGPADTQYF
TRBV6-5	TRBJ2-1	16	.	TRBD2	TGTGCCAGCAGTTTGCCGGGACTAGCGGTCCACAATGGGCAGTTCTTC	CASSLPGLAVHNGQFF
TRBV6-6	TRBJ2-4	19	many	.	TGTGCCAGCAGTTACTCGACGGCAGGGTCGAGGGGGGGCAAAAACATTCAGTACTTC	CASSYSTAGSRGGKNIQYF
TRBV18	TRBJ2-3	15	few	.	TGTGCCAGCTCACCAGTCGGATCTGGGTCAGATACGCAGTATTTT	CASSPVGSGSDTQYF
TRBV4-2	TRBJ2-5	14	.	.	TGTGCCAGTAGCCAAGTGGGCGCCCAAGAGGCCCAGTACTTC	CASSQVGAQEAQYF
TRBV12-3/TRBV12-4	TRBJ2-4	16	many	.	TGTGCCAGCAGTCCCTCCTCTACCCGGGGCAAAAACATTCAGTACTTC	CASSPSSTRGKNIQYF
TRBV5-1	TRBJ2-7	16	.	TRBD1	TGCGCCAGTAGCGTACAAACCAGCGACAGGGCTTACGAGCAATACTTC	CASSVQTSDRAYEQYF
TRBV30	TRBJ2-2	13	few	TRBD2	TGTGCCTGGATCCGTGGGGAGGGCGGGGAGCTGTTTTTT	CAWIRGEGGELFF
TRBV29-1	TRBJ1-2	14	.	TRBD1	TGCAGTGTCCCCCCCGGGGACAGTGCGGGTGGCTACACCTTC	CSVPPGDSAGGYTF
TRBV6-5	TRBJ2-1	16	.	.	TGTGCCAGCAGTCCGCCGGAACTAGCTGTTCACAATGAGCAGTTCTTC	CASSPPELAVHNEQFF
TRBV29-1	TRBJ1-4	12	.	.	TGCAGCGTTGGAAGGGGCGGTGAAAAAATGTTTTTT	CSVGRGGEKMFF
TRBV29-1	TRBJ2-1	15	many	TRBD1	TGCAGCGCTCACTTCCCAGGGGGCGGCTACAATGAGCAGTTCTTC	CSAHFPGGGYNEQFF